This T cell receptor (beta chain) was sequenced in a study of CD8+CD57+ T cells in acquired aplastic anemia. Overall study results and limits: The number of CD8+ CDR3 sequences shared by patients and controls was approximately 28.

This clonotype was recorded many times. Its antigen is currently unknown. TCR beta VDJ combinations and CDR3 sequences were profiled from genomic DNA. TCRdb reprocessed the reads with MiXCR, giving one entry per CDR3 protein. The sample lists about 190,000 distinct CDR3 sequences, 54% occurring once. The sample was sorted CD4+, CD8+, or CD8+CD57+ T cells (not recorded which) from PBMCs. The source is a human donor in good health, serving as a control.

This chain's CDR3 is CASNSRGVGSTDTQYF. CDR3 nucleotide sequence: TGTGCCAGCAATAGTCGAGGAGTTGGCAGCACAGATACGCAGTATTTT. The V call is TRBV27, the J call TRBJ2-3; no reliable D call. Trimming took 7 bases from V and 0 from J, leaving 17 bases between them. The germline gives CDR1 MNHEY, CDR2 SMNVEV (reference sequence). The CDR3 loop spans 16 amino acids.